This T cell receptor beta chain was obtained from a study of shared clonotypes between healthy human individuals. Assay: immunoSEQ multiplex PCR; the TCRdb copy retains only in-frame clones and omits some. The sample shows about 460,000 clones, more than 70% of them seen only once. The CDR3 has 14 residues. Looked up from germline, CDR1 is SGHVS and CDR2 is FQNEAQ. The V gene lost 5 bases and the J gene lost 1 base, with 11 bases spanning the gap. This sequence originates from a woman in her forties in good health. Some clones in this sample may be carry-over from other donors' samples. This rearrangement joins TRBV7-8 to TRBJ2-5; no reliable D call. Sample: PBMCs. CDR3 loop: CASSQDRIQETQYF. Here the CDR3 DNA reads TGTGCCAGCAGCCAGGATCGTATCCAAGAGACCCAGTACTTC.